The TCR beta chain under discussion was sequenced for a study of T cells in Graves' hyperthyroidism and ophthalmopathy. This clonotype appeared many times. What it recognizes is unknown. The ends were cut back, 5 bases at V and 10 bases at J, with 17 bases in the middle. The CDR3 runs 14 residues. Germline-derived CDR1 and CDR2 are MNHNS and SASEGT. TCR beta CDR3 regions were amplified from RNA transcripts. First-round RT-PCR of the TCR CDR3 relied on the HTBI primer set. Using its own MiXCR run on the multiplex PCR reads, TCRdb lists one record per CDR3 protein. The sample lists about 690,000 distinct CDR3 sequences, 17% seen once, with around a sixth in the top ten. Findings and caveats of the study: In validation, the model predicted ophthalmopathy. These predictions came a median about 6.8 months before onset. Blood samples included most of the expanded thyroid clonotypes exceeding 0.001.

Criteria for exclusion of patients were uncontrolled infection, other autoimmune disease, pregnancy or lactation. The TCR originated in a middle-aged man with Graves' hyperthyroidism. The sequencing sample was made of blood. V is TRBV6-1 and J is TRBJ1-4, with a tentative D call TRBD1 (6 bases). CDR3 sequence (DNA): TGTGCCAGCAGTCCCTGGCGGGACATCGGAAAACTGTTTTTT. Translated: CASSPWRDIGKLFF.